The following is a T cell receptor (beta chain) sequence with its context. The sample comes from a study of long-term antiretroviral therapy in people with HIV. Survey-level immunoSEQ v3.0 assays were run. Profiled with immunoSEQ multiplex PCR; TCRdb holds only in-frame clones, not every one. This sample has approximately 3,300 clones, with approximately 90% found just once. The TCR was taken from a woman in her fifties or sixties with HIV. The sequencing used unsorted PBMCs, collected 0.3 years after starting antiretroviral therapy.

The CDR3 here is CASSLDRMYYEQYF. The CDR3 region has the DNA TGTGCCAGCAGCCTCGACCGGATGTACTACGAGCAGTACTTC. The chain carries TRBV11-1 and TRBJ2-7; D is ambiguous. Germline CDR1 SGHAT, CDR2 FQDESV (reference sequence). The CDR3 contains 14 residues. V was shortened by 5 bases and J by 3 bases, with 14 bases between the two germline ends.